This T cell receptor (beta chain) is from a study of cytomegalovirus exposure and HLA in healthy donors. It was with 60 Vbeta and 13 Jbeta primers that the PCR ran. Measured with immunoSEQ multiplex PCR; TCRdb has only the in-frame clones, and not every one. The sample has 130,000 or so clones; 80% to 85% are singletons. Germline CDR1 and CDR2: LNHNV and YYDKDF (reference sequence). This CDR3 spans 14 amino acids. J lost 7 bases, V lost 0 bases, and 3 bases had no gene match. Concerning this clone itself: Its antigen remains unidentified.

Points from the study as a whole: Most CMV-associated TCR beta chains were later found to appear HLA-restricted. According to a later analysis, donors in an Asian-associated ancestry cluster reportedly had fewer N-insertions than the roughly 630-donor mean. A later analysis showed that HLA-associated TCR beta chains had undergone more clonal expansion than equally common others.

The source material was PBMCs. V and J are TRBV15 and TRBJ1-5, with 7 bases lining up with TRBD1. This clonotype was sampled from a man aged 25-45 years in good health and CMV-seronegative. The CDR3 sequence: CATSREGGRQPQHF. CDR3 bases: TGTGCCACCAGCAGAGAAGGGGGCAGGCAGCCCCAGCATTTT.